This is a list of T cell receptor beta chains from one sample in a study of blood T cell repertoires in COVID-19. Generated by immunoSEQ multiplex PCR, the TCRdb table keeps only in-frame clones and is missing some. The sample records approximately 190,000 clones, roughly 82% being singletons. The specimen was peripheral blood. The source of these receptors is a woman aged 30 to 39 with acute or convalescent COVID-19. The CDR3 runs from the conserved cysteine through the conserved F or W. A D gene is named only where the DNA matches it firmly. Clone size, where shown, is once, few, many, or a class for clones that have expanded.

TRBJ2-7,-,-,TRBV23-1,TGCGCCAGCAGGGGACACAGATCCTCTTCCTACGAGCAGTACTTC,CASRGHRSSSYEQYF
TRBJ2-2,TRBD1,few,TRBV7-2,TGTGCCAGCAGCTCACGTGCCCCGGGACAGTTGAACACCGGGGAGCTGTTTTTT,CASSSRAPGQLNTGELFF
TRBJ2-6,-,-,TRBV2,TGTGCCAGCAGTGAAACGGGAAGCTATGGGGCCAACGTCCTGACTTTC,CASSETGSYGANVLTF
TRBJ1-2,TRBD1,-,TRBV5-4,TGTGCCAGCAGCCAGGACAGGATCTATGGCTACACCTTC,CASSQDRIYGYTF
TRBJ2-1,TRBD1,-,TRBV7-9,TGTGCCAGCAGCAATCGGGACAGGGGAGGATACAATGAGCAGTTCTTC,CASSNRDRGGYNEQFF
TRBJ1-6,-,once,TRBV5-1,TGCGCCAGCAGCCTCGGTTCGGATTCACCCCTCCACTTT,CASSLGSDSPLHF
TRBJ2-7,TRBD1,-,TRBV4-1,TGCGCCAGCAGCCTCTTCCCCCGGGACAGGGATGTTTTGAAGAACGAGCAGTACTTC,CASSLFPRDRDVLKNEQYF
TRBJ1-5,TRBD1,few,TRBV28,TGTGCCAGCAGTTCAGGACAGGGGGTACGGCCCCAGCATTTT,CASSSGQGVRPQHF
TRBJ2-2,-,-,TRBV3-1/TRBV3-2,TGTGCCAGCAGCCCTAAAGGCGGGTTTGGGCAACCCAACACCGGGGAGCTGTTTTTT,CASSPKGGFGQPNTGELFF
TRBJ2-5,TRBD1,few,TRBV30,TGTGCCTGGAGTGCCGGGACAGGGGATAGGGAAGAGACCCAGTACTTC,CAWSAGTGDREETQYF
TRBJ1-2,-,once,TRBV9,TGTGCCAGCAGCGTGGACGGGGGGTTGAGCTATGGCTACACCTTC,CASSVDGGLSYGYTF
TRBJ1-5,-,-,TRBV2,TGTGCCAGCAGTCAAGACGGCAGGGGAGATCAGCCCCAGCATTTT,CASSQDGRGDQPQHF
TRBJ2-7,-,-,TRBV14,TGTGCCAGCAGCCAAGTATGGGGAGCCTACGAGCAGTACTTC,CASSQVWGAYEQYF
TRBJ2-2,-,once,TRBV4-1,TGCGCCAGCAGCCAAGTGTTTTCTAGGGGCCCTTCGAACACCGGGGAGCTGTTTTTT,CASSQVFSRGPSNTGELFF
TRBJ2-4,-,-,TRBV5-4,TGTGCCAGCAGCTCATCCAAGGCGGGCGAAGCCAAAAACATTCAGTACTTC,CASSSSKAGEAKNIQYF
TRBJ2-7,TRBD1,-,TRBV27,TGTGCCAGCAGTTACTACAATACAGGGGGCCTCTACGAGCAGTACTTC,CASSYYNTGGLYEQYF
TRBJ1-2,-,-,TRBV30,TGTGCCTGGAGTGTACACAGCAGCTACACCTTC,CAWSVHSSYTF
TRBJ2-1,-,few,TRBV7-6,TGTGCCAGCAGCTCGAATCAGGGCATCTACAATGAGCAGTTCTTC,CASSSNQGIYNEQFF
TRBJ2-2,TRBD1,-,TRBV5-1,TGCGCCAGCAGCTTGGCCGGACAGGCTGTCGAGCTGTTTTTT,CASSLAGQAVELFF
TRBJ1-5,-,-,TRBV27,TGTGCCAGTCAGCCGGGACAAGCAAATCAGCCCCAGCATTTT,CASQPGQANQPQHF
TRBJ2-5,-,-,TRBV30,TGTGCCTGGAGTCCGTACCAAGAGACCCAGTACTTC,CAWSPYQETQYF
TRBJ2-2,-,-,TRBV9,TGTGCCAGCATAGGGGAGGCCGGGGAGCTGTTTTTT,CASIGEAGELFF
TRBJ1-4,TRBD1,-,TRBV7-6,TGTGCCAGCAGCCTCGGTCTGACAGGGGAGGATGAAAAACTGTTTTTT,CASSLGLTGEDEKLFF
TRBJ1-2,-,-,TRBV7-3,TGTGCCAGCAGCTCCCCCCGGGAGCACACCTATGGCTACACCTTC,CASSSPREHTYGYTF
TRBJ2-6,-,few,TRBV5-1,TGCGCCAGCAGCTTAACAGGGTCTGGGGCCAACGTCCTGACTTTC,CASSLTGSGANVLTF
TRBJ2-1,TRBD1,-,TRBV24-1,TGTGCCACCGCGGACAGCCACTTCAGGGACAGTTCCTACAATGAGCAGTTCTTC,CATADSHFRDSSYNEQFF
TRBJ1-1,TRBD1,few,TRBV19,TGTGCCAGTACCCAACAGGGGGCCAGGAACACTGAAGCTTTCTTT,CASTQQGARNTEAFF
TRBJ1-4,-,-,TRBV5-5,TGTGCCAGCAGTCAGCGAGCAGGGACTAATGAAAAACTGTTTTTT,CASSQRAGTNEKLFF
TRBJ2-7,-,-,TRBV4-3,TGCGCCAGCAGCCAAGACCGGGACTCCCCCTACGAGCAGTACTTC,CASSQDRDSPYEQYF
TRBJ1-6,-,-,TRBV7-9,TGTGCCAGCAGCTTAGCGACAGGCTATAATTCACCCCTCCACTTT,CASSLATGYNSPLHF
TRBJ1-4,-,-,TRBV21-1,TGTGCCAGCAGATTCCGGGACAGGGGCCTACGGGGTAATGAAAAACTGTTTTTT,CASRFRDRGLRGNEKLFF
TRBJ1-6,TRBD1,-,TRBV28,TGTGCCAGCAGGGGGGACAGGGGTAATTCACCCCTCCACTTT,CASRGDRGNSPLHF
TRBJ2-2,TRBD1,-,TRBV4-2,TGTGCCAGCAGCCAACGGACCGGGACAGCCCCCGGGGAGCTGTTTTTT,CASSQRTGTAPGELFF
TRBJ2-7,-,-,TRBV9,TGTGCCAGCAGCGCGGAGGGTGCCTTTTACGAGCAGTACTTC,CASSAEGAFYEQYF
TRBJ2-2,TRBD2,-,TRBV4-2,TGTGCCAGCAGCCAAGGAGCGGGAGTTCGGAACACCGGGGAGCTGTTTTTT,CASSQGAGVRNTGELFF
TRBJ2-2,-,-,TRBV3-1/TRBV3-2,TGTGCCAGCAGCCAAGTGGGAGTAGGGCCCGGGGAGCTGTTTTTT,CASSQVGVGPGELFF